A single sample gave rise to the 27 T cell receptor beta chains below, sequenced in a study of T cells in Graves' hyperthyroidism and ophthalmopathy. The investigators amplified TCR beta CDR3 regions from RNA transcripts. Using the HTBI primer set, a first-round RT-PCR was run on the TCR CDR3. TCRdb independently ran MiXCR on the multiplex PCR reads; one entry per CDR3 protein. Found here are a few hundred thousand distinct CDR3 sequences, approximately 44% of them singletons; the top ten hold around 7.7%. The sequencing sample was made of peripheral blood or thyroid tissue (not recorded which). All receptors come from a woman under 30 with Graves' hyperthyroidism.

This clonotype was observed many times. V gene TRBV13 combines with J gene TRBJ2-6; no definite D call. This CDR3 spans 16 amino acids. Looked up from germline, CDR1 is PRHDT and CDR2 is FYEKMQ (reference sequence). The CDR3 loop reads CAANLVDNSGANVLTF. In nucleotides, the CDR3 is TGTGCTGCTAACCTGGTAGATAACTCTGGGGCCAACGTCCTGACTTTC.

CDR3: CASSQGGASNQPQHF. The CDR3 DNA sequence: TGTGCCAGCAGCCAAGGAGGGGCTAGCAATCAGCCCCAGCATTTT. J is TRBJ1-5 and V is TRBV4-2; a weak D match, TRBD1 (5 bases). Trimming stripped 1 base from V and 0 bases from J, with 7 bases between. Germline CDR1 and CDR2: LGHNA and YNFKEQ. The CDR3 spans 15 residues.

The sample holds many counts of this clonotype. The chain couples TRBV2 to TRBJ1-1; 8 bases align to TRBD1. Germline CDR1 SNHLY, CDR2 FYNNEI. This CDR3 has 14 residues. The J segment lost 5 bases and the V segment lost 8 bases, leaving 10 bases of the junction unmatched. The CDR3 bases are TGTGCCAGCCGCCTCGGACAGGGAGGGACTGAAGCTTTCTTT. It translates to CASRLGQGGTEAFF. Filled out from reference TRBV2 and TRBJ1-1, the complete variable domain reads EPEVTQTPSHQVTQMGQEVILRCVPISNHLYFYWYRQILGQKVEFLVSFYNNEISEKSEIFDDQFSVERPDGSNFTLKIRSTKLEDSAMYFCASRLGQGGTEAFFGQGTRLTVV.

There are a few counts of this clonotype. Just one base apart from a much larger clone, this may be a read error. The CDR3: CASRPGQVAATEAFF. The DNA for the CDR3 is TGTGCCAGTAGGCCTGGACAGGTTGCCGCCACTGAAGCTTTCTTT. The chain is built from TRBV19 and TRBJ1-1; TRBD1 aligns across 7 bases. There are 15 residues in the CDR3. J was trimmed by 4 bases and V by 6 bases; bases with no gene match: 11. Germline V gene data show CDR1 as LNHDA and CDR2 as SQIVND (reference sequence).

The CDR3 nucleotides are TGTGCCAGCAGCACACCGGGACAACCTAATTCACCCCTCCACTTT. As protein: CASSTPGQPNSPLHF. This chain joins TRBV7-8 and TRBJ1-6, with D perhaps TRBD1 (6 bases). Germline V gives CDR1 SGHVS, CDR2 FQNEAQ. The V end lost 5 bases, the J end lost 6 bases, and 14 bases lay between the germline ends. The CDR3 extends over 15 amino acids.

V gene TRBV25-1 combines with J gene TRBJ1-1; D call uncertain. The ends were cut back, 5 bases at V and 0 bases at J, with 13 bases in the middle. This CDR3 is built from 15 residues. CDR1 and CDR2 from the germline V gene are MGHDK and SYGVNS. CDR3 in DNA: TGTGCCAGCAGTTACTCGGGCCAAATGAACACTGAAGCTTTCTTT. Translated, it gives CASSYSGQMNTEAFF.

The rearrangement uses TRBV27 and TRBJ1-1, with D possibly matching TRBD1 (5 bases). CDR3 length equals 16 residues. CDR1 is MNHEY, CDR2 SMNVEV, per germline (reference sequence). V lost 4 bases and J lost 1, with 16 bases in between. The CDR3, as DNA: TGTGCCAGCAGTTCCCGAAAACAGGTTGAGAACACTGAAGCTTTCTTT. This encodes CASSSRKQVENTEAFF.

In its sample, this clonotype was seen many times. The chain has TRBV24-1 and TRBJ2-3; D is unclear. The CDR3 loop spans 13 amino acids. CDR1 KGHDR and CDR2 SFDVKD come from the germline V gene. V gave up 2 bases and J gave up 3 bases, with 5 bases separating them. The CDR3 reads CATSDSATDTQYF. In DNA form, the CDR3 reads TGTGCCACCAGTGATTCCGCGACAGATACGCAGTATTTT.

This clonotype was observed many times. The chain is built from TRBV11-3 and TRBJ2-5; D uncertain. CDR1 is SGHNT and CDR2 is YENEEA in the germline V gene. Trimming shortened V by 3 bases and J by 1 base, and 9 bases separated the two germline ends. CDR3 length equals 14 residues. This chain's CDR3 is CASSFDTLQETQYF. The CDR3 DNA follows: TGTGCCAGCAGCTTCGACACCCTCCAAGAGACCCAGTACTTC.

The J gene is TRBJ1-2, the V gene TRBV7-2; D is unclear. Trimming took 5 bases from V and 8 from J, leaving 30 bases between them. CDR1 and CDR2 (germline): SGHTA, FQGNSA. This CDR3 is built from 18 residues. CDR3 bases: TGTGCCAGCAGCCCCTACCGACTAGCGGGAGGGCAGGCGGAGGGCTACACCTTC. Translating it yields CASSPYRLAGGQAEGYTF.

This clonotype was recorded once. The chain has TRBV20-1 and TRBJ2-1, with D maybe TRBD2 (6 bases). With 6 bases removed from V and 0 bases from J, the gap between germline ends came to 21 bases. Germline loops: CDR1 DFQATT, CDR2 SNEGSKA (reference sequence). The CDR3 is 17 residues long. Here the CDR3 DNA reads TGCAGTGCCAAAGGGACTTCCCGATCGAGCTCCTACAATGAGCAGTTCTTC. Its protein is CSAKGTSRSSSYNEQFF.

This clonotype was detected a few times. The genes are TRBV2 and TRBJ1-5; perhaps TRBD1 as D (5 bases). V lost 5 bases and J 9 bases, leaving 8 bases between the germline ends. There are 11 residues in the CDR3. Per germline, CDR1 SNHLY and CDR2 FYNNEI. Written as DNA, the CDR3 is TGTGCCAGCAGTCAGGGTTGGCCCCAGCATTTT. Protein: CASSQGWPQHF.

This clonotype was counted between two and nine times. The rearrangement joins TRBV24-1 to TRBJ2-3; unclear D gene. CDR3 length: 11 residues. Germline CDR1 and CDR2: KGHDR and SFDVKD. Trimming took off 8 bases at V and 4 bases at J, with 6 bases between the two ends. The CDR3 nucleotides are TGTGCCACCAAGAAAGCAGATACGCAGTATTTT. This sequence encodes CATKKADTQYF.

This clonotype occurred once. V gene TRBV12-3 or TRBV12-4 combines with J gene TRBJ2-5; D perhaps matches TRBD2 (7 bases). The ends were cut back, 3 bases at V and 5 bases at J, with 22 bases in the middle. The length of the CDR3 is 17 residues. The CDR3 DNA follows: TGTGCCAGCAGTTTTCTCGGGTGGGGGGGGCTTGGGGAGACCCAGTACTTC. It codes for CASSFLGWGGLGETQYF.

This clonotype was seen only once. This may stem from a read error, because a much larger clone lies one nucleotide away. CDR3: CVSSYRVGGYEQYF. For the CDR3, the DNA is TGTGTCAGCAGTTACCGAGTAGGGGGCTACGAGCAGTACTTC. The rearrangement joins TRBV12-3 or TRBV12-4 to TRBJ2-7; maybe TRBD1 (6 bases). The CDR3 is 14 residues long.

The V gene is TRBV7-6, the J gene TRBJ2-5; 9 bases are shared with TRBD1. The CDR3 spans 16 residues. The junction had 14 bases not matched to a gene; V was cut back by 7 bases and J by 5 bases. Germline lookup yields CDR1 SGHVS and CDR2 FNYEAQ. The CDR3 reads CASTTRDRDYNETQYF. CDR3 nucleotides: TGTGCCAGCACCACCCGGGACAGGGACTACAATGAGACCCAGTACTTC.

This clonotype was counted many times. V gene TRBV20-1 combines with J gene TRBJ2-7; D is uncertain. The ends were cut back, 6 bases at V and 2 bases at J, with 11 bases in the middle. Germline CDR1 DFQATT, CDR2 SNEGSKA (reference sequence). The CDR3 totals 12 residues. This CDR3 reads CSAQIVPYEQYF. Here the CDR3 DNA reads TGCAGTGCACAAATAGTTCCCTACGAGCAGTACTTC.

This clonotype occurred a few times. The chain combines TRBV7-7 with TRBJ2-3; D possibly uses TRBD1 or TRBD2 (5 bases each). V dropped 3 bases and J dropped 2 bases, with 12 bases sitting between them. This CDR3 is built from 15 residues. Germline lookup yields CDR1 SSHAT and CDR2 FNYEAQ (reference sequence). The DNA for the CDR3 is TGTGCCAGCAGCTTGGCCGGGACCCCCACAGATACGCAGTATTTT. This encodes CASSLAGTPTDTQYF.

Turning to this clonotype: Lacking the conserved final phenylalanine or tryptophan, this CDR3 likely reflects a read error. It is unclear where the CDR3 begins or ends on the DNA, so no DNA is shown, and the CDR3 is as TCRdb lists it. CDR3 region: CASSSKTS. V gene TRBV13 combines with J gene TRBJ2-6. The CDR3 length is 8 residues, termini included. From germline, CDR1 is PRHDT and CDR2 FYEKMQ (reference sequence).

The CDR3 bases are TGTGCCAGCAGACTGGGACTAGCGGGAGTGTTAACCGGGGAGCTGTTTTTT. Protein product: CASRLGLAGVLTGELFF. The chain is built from TRBV6-4 and TRBJ2-2; 14 bases are a match to TRBD2. In germline, CDR1 is MRHNA, CDR2 SNTAGT. The V and J ends lost 6 bases and 5 bases, in that order; junction bases with no gene match: 8. The CDR3 runs 17 residues.

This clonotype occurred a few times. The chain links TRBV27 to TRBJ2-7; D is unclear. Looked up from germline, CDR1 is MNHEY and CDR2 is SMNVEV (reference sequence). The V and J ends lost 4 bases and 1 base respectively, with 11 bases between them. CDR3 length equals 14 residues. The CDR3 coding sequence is TGTGCCAGCAGTTCACCTCACGGGTCCTACGAGCAGTACTTC. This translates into CASSSPHGSYEQYF.

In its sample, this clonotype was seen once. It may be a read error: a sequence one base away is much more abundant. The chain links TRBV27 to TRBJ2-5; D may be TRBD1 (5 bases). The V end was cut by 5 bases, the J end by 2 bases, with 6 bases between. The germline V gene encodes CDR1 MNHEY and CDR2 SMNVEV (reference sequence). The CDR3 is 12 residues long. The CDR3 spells CASSNRQETQYF. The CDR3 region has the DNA TGTGCCAGCAGTAACAGGCAAGAGACCCAGTACTTC.

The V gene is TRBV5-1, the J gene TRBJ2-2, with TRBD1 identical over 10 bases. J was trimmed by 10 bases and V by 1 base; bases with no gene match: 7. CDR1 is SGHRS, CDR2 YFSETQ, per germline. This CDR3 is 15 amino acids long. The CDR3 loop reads CASSLPRQGALELFF. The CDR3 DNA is TGCGCCAGCAGCTTGCCCCGACAGGGGGCACTGGAGCTGTTTTTT.

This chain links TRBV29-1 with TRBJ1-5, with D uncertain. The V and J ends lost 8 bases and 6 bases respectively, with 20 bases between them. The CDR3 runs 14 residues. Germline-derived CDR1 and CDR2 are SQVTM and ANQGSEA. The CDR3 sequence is CSQDGLQGGQPQHF. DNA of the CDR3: TGCAGCCAAGACGGGTTGCAAGGCGGTCAGCCCCAGCATTTT. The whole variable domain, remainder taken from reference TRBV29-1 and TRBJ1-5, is SAVISQKPSRDICQRGTSLTIQCQVDSQVTMMFWYRQQPGQSLTLIATANQGSEATYESGFVIDKFPISRPNLTFSTLTVSNMSPEDSSIYLCSQDGLQGGQPQHFGDGTRLSIL.

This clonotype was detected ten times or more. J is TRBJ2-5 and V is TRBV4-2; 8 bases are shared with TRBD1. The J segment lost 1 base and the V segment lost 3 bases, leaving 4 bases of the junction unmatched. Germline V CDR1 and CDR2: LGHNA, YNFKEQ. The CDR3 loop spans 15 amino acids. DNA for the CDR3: TGTGCCAGCAGCCATGGACAGGGAGGCCAAGAGACCCAGTACTTC. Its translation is CASSHGQGGQETQYF.

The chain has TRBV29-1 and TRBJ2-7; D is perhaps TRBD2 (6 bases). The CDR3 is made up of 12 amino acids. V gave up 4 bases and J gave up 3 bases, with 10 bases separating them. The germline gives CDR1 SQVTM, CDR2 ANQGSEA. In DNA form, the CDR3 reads TGCAGCGTTGCATCCGGGGGCTACGAGCAGTACTTC. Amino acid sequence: CSVASGGYEQYF.

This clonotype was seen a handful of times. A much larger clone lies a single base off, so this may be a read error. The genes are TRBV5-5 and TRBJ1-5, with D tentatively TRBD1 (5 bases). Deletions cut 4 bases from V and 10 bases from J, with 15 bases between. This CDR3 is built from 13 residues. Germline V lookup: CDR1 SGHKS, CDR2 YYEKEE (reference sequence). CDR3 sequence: CASSQGWGSPQHF. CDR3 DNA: TGTGCCAGCAGCCAGGGATGGGGCAGCCCCCAGCATTTT.